This T cell receptor (beta chain) stems from a study of cytomegalovirus exposure and HLA in healthy donors. Study-level background: Among the roughly 370 genotyped donors, approximately 81% were placed in the Caucasian-associated ancestry cluster.

Study observations and caveats: A later analysis found most CMV-associated TCR beta chains apparently HLA-restricted. Cytomegalovirus-associated TCR beta chains were listed, numbering 150 to 200. Only CMV serostatus was available as immune exposure information.

On this clone: What it binds is not known.

The CDR3 is 13 residues long. V lost 6 bases and J 4 bases, leaving 12 bases between the germline ends. Germline values: CDR1 MDHEN, CDR2 SYDVKM. The primer mix had 60 Vbeta and 13 Jbeta primers. Libraries were prepared by immunoSEQ multiplex PCR; TCRdb keeps only in-frame clonotypes and omits some of them. The repertoire holds roughly 95,000 clones, with roughly four fifths as singletons. The chain recombines TRBV28 with TRBJ1-2, with a tentative D call TRBD1 (6 bases). The specimen sequenced was PBMCs. The receptor was isolated from a man under 40 in good health and CMV-seropositive. The CDR3 is CASRRTVLYGYTF. In nucleotides, the CDR3 is TGTGCCAGCAGAAGGACAGTTCTCTATGGCTACACCTTC.